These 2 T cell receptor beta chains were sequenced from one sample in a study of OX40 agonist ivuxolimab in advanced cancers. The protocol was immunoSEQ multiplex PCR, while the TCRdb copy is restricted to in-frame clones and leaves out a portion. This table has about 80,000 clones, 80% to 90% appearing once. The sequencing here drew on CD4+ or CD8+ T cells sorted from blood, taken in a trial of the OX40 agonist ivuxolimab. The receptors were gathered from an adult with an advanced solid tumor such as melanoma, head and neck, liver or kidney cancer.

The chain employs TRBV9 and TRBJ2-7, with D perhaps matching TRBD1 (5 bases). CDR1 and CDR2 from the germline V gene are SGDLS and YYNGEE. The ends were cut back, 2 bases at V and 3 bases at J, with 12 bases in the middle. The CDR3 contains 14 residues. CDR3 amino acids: CASSVGPFGYEQYF. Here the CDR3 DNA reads TGTGCCAGCAGCGTGGGGCCCTTTGGCTACGAGCAGTACTTC.

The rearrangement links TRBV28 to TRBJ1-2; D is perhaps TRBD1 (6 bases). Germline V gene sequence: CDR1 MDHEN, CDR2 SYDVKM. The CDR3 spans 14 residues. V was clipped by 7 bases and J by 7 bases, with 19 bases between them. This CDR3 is CASTEGRGQSGYTF. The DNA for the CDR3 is TGTGCCAGCACTGAAGGTAGGGGACAAAGTGGCTACACCTTC.